Listed below are T cell receptor beta chains from one sample, sequenced in a study of beta chain features in type 1 diabetes. Data came from immunoSEQ multiplex PCR; TCRdb stores just in-frame clones and leaves some out. This table has under 250,000 clones, approximately 15% appearing once. Sequencing was carried out using naive CD4+ T cells from blood. All receptors come from a young man with type 1 diabetes. Each CDR3 is given with its conserved first and last residue. The order of the fields is V gene, J gene, CDR3 length, CDR3 protein.

v_call: TRBV4-1; j_call: TRBJ1-5; cdr3_length: 15; cdr3_aa: CASSQGYSVGQPQHF
v_call: TRBV5-4; j_call: TRBJ2-1; cdr3_length: 14; cdr3_aa: CASSTTGVGDEQFF
v_call: TRBV7-9; j_call: TRBJ1-3; cdr3_length: 12; cdr3_aa: CASSPTGNTIYF
v_call: TRBV13; j_call: TRBJ2-7; cdr3_length: 14; cdr3_aa: CASSFRAGGREQYF
v_call: TRBV29-1; j_call: TRBJ1-1; cdr3_length: 15; cdr3_aa: CSAGGAGALGTEAFF
v_call: TRBV19; j_call: TRBJ2-3; cdr3_length: 13; cdr3_aa: CASSIPGSDTQYF
v_call: TRBV6-5; j_call: TRBJ2-2; cdr3_length: 13; cdr3_aa: CASTGTPTGELFF
v_call: TRBV7-7; j_call: TRBJ2-5; cdr3_length: 16; cdr3_aa: CASSLARGSGQETQYF
v_call: TRBV9; j_call: TRBJ2-5; cdr3_length: 16; cdr3_aa: CASSFSTGGAKETQYF
v_call: TRBV15; j_call: TRBJ2-3; cdr3_length: 16; cdr3_aa: CATSRGGQGGTDTQYF
v_call: TRBV4-1; j_call: TRBJ2-7; cdr3_length: 15; cdr3_aa: CASSQGRERSYEQYF
v_call: TRBV30; j_call: TRBJ2-6; cdr3_length: 15; cdr3_aa: CAWSVGGSGANVLTF
v_call: TRBV7-9; j_call: TRBJ1-4; cdr3_length: 16; cdr3_aa: CASSLGDRAANEKLFF
v_call: TRBV30; j_call: TRBJ2-1; cdr3_length: 15; cdr3_aa: CAWSGGQISYNEQFF
v_call: TRBV7-9; j_call: TRBJ1-6; cdr3_length: 15; cdr3_aa: CASSLARGDNSPLHF
v_call: TRBV5-1; j_call: TRBJ2-7; cdr3_length: 14; cdr3_aa: CASSLAFPRDEQYF
v_call: TRBV11-2; j_call: TRBJ2-1; cdr3_length: 13; cdr3_aa: CASSPGTYNEQFF
v_call: TRBV25-1; j_call: TRBJ2-3; cdr3_length: 16; cdr3_aa: CASSGGAGEGTDTQYF
v_call: TRBV4-1; j_call: TRBJ1-5; cdr3_length: 13; cdr3_aa: CASSPGLGQPQHF
v_call: TRBV5-4; j_call: TRBJ1-1; cdr3_length: 13; cdr3_aa: CASSLGGDTEAFF
v_call: TRBV9; j_call: TRBJ2-3; cdr3_length: 14; cdr3_aa: CASSVAPGLDTQYF
v_call: TRBV2; j_call: TRBJ2-1; cdr3_length: 12; cdr3_aa: CASSLQGHEQFF
v_call: TRBV7-2; j_call: TRBJ1-1; cdr3_length: 14; cdr3_aa: CASSLSPGNTEAFF